The present TCR beta chain was sequenced within a study of T cell repertoires in cytomegalovirus infection. The wider study: Matching HLA type, along with CMV infection, was indicated by public TCR beta signatures.

TCRdb analysed the reads with MiXCR anew, one entry per CDR3 protein. In the table there are approximately 200,000 distinct CDR3 sequences, roughly 27% of which are singletons. Study-level points and caveats: Adding up the frequency of public TCR beta families identified people who carried CMV plus the relevant HLA.

Details on this clonotype: Its cognate antigen is unknown.

There are 17 residues in the CDR3. Germline V lookup: CDR1 DFQATT, CDR2 SNEGSKA (reference sequence). The J segment lost 3 bases and the V segment lost 3 bases, leaving 8 bases of the junction unmatched. This clonotype was obtained from a human donor in good health (CMV status not recorded). Some clones in this sample may be carry-over from other donors' samples. V gene TRBV20-1 combines with J gene TRBJ2-1; 13 bases fit TRBD2. Sequencing was performed on PBMCs. In DNA, the CDR3 is TGCAGTGCTAGGAGGACTAGCGGGGGCCCTAACTACAATGAGCAGTTCTTC. Protein sequence: CSARRTSGGPNYNEQFF.